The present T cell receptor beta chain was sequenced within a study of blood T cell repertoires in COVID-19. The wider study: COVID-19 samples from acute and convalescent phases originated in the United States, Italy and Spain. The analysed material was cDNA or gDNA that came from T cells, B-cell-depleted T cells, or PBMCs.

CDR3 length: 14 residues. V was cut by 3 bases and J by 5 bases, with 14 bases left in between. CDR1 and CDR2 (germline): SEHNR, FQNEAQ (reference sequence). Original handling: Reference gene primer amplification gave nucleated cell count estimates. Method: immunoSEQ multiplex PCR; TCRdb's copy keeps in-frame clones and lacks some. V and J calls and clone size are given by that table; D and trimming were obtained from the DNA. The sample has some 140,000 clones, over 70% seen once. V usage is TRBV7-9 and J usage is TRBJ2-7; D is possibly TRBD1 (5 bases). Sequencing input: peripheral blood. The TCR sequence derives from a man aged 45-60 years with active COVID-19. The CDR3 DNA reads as TGTGCCAGCAGCTTTGGGCAGGGCATCCACGAGCAGTACTTC. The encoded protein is CASSFGQGIHEQYF. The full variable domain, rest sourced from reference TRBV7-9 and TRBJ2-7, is DTGVSQNPRHKITKRGQNVTFRCDPISEHNRLYWYRQTLGQGPEFLTYFQNEAQLEKSRLLSDRFSAERPKGSFSTLEIQRTEQGDSAMYLCASSFGQGIHEQYFGPGTRLTVT.